These T cell receptor beta chains were read from a single sample in a study of T cells in Graves' hyperthyroidism and ophthalmopathy. A single record per CDR3 protein comes from TCRdb applying MiXCR to the multiplex PCR reads. The table records about 270,000 distinct CDR3 sequences, less than 30% of them present only once. Specimen: blood. The receptors originated from a man in his forties or fifties with Graves' hyperthyroidism that later progressed to Graves' ophthalmopathy. CDR3s include the opening cysteine and the closing phenylalanine or tryptophan. D genes are given only for firm matches. Some rows mark clone size as missing; the rest say once, few, many or name a class of expanded clone.

>TRBD2|TRBJ2-5|-|TRBV7-2
CASSLATSGKSETQYF
TGTGCCAGCAGCTTAGCAACTAGCGGAAAGAGTGAGACCCAGTACTTC
>TRBD1|TRBJ1-5|-|TRBV28
CASSLWRDRDQPQHF
TGTGCCAGCAGTTTATGGAGGGACAGGGATCAGCCCCAGCATTTT
>TRBD1|TRBJ1-2|-|TRBV12-3/TRBV12-4
CASRDWDRDGYTF
TGTGCCAGCAGAGACTGGGACAGGGATGGCTACACCTTC
>TRBD2|TRBJ2-5|many|TRBV12-3/TRBV12-4
CASSSGGSQETQYF
TGTGCCAGCAGCTCGGGAGGGTCTCAAGAGACCCAGTACTTC
>-|TRBJ1-1|many|TRBV19
CASSLDIGNTEAFF
TGTGCCAGTAGTCTCGATATCGGGAACACTGAAGCTTTCTTT
>TRBD1|TRBJ2-7|many|TRBV28
CASHGTVTYEQYF
TGTGCCAGTCACGGGACAGTTACCTACGAGCAGTACTTC
>-|TRBJ1-1|many|TRBV7-8
CASSSWTENTEAFF
TGTGCCAGCAGCTCTTGGACAGAGAACACTGAAGCTTTCTTT
>-|TRBJ1-2|many|TRBV2
CASSEAGEDGYTF
TGTGCCAGCAGTGAGGCAGGGGAGGATGGCTACACCTTC
>-|TRBJ1-2|many|TRBV6-5
CASSRFRGEGYTF
TGTGCCAGCAGTCGATTCAGGGGAGAAGGCTACACCTTC
>TRBD2|TRBJ2-7|many|TRBV20-1
CSAGLAGKGTYEQYF
TGCAGTGCTGGACTAGCGGGAAAGGGGACCTACGAGCAGTACTTC
>-|TRBJ2-7|-|TRBV28
CASRPLGEVSEQYF
TGTGCCAGCAGACCTTTGGGAGAGGTGAGCGAGCAGTACTTC
>TRBD1|TRBJ1-5|many|TRBV24-1
CATSDRQGAGQPQHF
TGTGCCACCAGTGATCGACAGGGGGCCGGTCAGCCCCAGCATTTT
>TRBD2|TRBJ2-5|many|TRBV25-1
CASSAWTSGKQETQYF
TGTGCCAGCAGTGCTTGGACTAGCGGAAAACAAGAGACCCAGTACTTC
>TRBD1|TRBJ2-7|many|TRBV19
CASRSYRGLGEQYF
TGTGCCAGTAGATCTTACAGGGGGTTAGGCGAGCAGTACTTC
>-|TRBJ2-5|-|TRBV24-1
CATSETKETVGETQYF
TGTGCCACCAGTGAGACTAAGGAGACGGTAGGAGAGACCCAGTACTTC
>TRBD2|TRBJ2-5|-|TRBV6-2/TRBV6-3
CASKDFGRETQYF
TGTGCCAGCAAGGATTTCGGGAGGGAGACCCAGTACTTC
>TRBD1|TRBJ1-5|few|TRBV5-1
CASRRDSDQPQHF
TGCGCCAGCAGACGGGACAGCGATCAGCCCCAGCATTTT
>TRBD1|TRBJ1-1|-|TRBV12-3/TRBV12-4
CASSFRQGREAFF
TGTGCCAGCAGTTTCCGACAGGGAAGGGAAGCTTTCTTT
>TRBD1|TRBJ1-6|-|TRBV7-2
CASSLTGDGSPLHF
TGTGCCAGCAGCTTAACAGGGGATGGTTCACCCCTCCACTTT
>-|TRBJ2-2|many|TRBV7-8
CASRGWGLNTGELFF
TGTGCCAGCAGGGGATGGGGACTGAACACCGGGGAGCTGTTTTTT
>-|TRBJ2-5|-|TRBV28
CASSAQAVGETQYF
TGTGCCAGCAGTGCCCAAGCAGTAGGAGAGACCCAGTACTTC
>-|TRBJ1-1|many|TRBV5-1
CASRETGNTEAFF
TGCGCCAGCAGAGAGACAGGGAACACTGAAGCTTTCTTT
>-|TRBJ1-2|many|TRBV28
CASRSMGGGDYGYTF
TGTGCCAGCAGGTCTATGGGAGGGGGGGACTATGGCTACACCTTC
>-|TRBJ1-1|many|TRBV6-5
CASSYEGLKTVEAFF
TGTGCCAGCAGTTATGAAGGACTAAAGACAGTAGAAGCTTTCTTT
>TRBD1|TRBJ2-2|many|TRBV24-1
CATSHRGPAGELFF
TGTGCCACCAGTCACAGGGGCCCAGCCGGGGAGCTGTTTTTT
>-|TRBJ1-1|many|TRBV10-3
CAIRATELTTEAFF
TGTGCCATCAGGGCGACAGAACTAACCACTGAAGCTTTCTTT
>-|TRBJ1-1|-|TRBV6-1
CASRVGWELNTEAFF
TGTGCCAGCAGAGTTGGTTGGGAGTTAAACACTGAAGCTTTCTTT
>-|TRBJ1-3|-|TRBV12-3/TRBV12-4
CASSGLAGGASF
TGTGCCAGCAGCGGACTAGCGGGAGGGGCTAGCTTT